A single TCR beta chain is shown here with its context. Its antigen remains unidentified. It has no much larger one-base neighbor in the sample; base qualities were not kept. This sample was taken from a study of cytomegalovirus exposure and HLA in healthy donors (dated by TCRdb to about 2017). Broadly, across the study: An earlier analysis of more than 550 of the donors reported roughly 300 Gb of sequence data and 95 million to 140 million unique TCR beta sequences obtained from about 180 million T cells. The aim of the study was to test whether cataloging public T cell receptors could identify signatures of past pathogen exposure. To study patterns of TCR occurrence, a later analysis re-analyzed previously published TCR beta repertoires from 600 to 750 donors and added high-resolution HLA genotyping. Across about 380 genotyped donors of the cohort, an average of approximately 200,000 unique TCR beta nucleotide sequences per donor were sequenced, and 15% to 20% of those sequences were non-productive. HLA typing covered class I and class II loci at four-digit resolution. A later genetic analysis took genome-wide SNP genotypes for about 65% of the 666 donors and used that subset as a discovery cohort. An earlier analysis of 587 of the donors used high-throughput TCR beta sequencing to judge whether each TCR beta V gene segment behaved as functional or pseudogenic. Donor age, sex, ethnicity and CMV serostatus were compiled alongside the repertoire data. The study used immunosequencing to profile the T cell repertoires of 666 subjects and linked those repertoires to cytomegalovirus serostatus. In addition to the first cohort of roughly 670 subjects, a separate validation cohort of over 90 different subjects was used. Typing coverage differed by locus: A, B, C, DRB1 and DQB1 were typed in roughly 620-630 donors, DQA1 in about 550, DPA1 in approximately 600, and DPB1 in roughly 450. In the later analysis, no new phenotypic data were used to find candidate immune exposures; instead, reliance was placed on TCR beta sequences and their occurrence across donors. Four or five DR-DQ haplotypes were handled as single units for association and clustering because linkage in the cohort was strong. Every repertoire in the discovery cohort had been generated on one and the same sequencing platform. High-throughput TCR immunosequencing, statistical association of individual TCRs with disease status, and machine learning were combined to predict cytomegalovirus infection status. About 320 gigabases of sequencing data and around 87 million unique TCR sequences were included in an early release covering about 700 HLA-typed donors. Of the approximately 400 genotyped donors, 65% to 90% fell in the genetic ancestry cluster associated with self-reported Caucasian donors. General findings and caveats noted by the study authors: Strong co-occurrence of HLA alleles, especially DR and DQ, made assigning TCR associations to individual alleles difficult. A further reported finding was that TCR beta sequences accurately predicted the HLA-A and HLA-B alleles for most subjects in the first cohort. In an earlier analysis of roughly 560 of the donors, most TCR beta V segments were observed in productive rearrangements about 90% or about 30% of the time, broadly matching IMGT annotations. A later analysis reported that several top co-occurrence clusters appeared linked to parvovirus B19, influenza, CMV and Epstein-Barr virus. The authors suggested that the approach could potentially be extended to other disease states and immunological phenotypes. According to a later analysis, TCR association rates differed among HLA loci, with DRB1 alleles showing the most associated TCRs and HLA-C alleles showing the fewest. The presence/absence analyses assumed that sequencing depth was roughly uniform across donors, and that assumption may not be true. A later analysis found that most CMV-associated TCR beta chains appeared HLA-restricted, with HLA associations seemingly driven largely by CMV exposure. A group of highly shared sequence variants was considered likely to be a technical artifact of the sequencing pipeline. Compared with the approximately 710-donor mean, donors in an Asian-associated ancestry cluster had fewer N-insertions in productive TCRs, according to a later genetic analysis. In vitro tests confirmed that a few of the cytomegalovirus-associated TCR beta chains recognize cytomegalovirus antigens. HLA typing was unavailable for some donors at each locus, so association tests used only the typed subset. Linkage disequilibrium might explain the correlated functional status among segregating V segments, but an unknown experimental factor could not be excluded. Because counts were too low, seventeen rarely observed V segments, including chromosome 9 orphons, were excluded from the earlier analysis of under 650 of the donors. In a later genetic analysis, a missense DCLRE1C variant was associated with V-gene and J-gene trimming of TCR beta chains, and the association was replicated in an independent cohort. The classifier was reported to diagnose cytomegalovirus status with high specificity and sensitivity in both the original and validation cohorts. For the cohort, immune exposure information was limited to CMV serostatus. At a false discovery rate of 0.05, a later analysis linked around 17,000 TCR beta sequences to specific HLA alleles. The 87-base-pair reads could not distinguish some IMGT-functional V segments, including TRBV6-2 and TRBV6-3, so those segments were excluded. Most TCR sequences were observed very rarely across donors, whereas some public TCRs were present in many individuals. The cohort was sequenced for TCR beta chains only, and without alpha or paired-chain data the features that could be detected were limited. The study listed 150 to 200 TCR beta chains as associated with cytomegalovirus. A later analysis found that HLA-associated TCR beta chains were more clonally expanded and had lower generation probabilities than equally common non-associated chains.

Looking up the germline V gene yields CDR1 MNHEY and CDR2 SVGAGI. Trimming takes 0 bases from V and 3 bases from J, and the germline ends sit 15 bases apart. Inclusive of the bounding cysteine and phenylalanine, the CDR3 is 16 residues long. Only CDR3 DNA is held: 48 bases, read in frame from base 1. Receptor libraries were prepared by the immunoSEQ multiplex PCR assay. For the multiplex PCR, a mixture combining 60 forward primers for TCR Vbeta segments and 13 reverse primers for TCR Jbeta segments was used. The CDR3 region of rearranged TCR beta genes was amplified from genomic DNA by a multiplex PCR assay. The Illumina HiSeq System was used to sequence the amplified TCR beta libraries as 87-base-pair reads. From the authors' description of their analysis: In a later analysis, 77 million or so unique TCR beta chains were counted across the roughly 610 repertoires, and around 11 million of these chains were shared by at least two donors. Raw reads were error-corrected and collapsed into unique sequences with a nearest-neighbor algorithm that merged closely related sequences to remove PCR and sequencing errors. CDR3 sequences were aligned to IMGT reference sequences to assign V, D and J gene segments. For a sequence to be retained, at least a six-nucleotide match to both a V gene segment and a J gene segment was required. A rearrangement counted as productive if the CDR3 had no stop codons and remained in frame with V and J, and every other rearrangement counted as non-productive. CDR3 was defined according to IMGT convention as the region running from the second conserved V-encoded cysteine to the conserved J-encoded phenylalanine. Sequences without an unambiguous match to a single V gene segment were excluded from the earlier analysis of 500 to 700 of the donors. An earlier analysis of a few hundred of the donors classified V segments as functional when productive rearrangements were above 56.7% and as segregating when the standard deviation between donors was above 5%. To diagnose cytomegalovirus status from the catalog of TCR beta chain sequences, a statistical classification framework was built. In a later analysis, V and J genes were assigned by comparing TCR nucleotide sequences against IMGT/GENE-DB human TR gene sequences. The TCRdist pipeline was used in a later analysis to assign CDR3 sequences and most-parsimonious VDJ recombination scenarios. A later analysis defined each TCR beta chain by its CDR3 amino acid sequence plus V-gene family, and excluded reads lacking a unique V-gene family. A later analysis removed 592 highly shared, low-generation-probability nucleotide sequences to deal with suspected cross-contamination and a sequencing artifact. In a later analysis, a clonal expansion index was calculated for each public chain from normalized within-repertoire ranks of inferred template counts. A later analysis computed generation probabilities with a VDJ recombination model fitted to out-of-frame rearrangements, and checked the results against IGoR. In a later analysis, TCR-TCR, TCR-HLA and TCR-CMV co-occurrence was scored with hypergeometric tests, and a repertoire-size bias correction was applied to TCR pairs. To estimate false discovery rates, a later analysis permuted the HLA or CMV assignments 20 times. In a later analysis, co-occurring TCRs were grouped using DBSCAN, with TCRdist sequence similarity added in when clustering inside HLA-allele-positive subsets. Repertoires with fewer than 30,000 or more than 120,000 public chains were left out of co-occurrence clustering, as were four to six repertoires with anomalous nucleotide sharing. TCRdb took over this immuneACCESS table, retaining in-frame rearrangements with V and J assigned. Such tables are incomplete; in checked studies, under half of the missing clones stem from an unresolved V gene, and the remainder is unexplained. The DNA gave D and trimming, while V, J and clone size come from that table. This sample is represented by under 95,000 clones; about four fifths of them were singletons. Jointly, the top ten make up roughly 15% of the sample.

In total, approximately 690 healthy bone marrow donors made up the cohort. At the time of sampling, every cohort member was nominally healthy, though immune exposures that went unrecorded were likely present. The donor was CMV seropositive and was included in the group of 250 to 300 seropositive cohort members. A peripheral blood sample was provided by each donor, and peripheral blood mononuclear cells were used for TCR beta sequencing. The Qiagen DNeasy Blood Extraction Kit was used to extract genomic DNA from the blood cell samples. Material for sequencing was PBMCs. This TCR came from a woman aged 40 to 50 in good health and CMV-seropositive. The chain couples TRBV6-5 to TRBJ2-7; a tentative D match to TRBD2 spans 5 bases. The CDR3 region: CASSYSISGGYYEQYF. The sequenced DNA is TGTGCCAGCAGTTACTCGATTTCTGGCGGGTACTACGAGCAGTACTTC.